This T cell receptor beta chain comes out of a study of CD8+ T cells in alopecia areata. The germline V gene encodes CDR1 GTSNPN and CDR2 SVGIG (reference sequence). V lost 0 bases and J 2 bases, leaving 11 bases between the germline ends. CDR3 length: 15 amino acids. Findings and limits, study-wide: Scalp samples also contribute reads from the resident alphabeta T cells found in normal skin.

In its sample, this clone was seen once. What it binds is unknown. Extracted RNA was reverse transcribed, and the resulting cDNA served as sequencing template. Generated by immunoSEQ multiplex PCR, the TCRdb table keeps only in-frame clones and is missing some. The sample lists about 99,000 clones; around 59% were seen once. This sequence originates from a human donor in good health. The sample comprised CD4+ T cells sorted from blood. The chain uses TRBV30 and TRBJ1-3; no clear D gene. The CDR3 is CAWSVDGHTGNTIYF. The CDR3 nucleotides read TGTGCCTGGAGTGTTGACGGTCACACTGGAAACACCATATATTTT.